This T cell receptor (beta chain) was observed in a study of blood T cell repertoires in COVID-19. Germline assignment: CDR1 LNHDA and CDR2 SQIVND (reference sequence). The CDR3 has 13 amino acids. V lost 2 bases to trimming and J lost 4 bases, with 9 bases between them. Clones were sequenced by immunoSEQ multiplex PCR, and TCRdb holds only the in-frame ones, with some missing. The data hold roughly 180,000 clones, with approximately 85% observed a single time. The specimen sequenced was peripheral blood. The chain joins TRBV19 to TRBJ2-7, with unresolved D. The source of this sequence is a woman aged 45-65 years with COVID-19, enrolled during active disease. DNA of the CDR3: TGTGCCAGTAGTATACAAGGCGGTTACGAGCAGTACTTC. Translated: CASSIQGGYEQYF.